The clone carrying this T cell receptor (beta chain) was seen just once. What it binds is not known. This specimen belongs to a study of PD-L1 blockade in urothelial cancer. Study-wide points: Pretreatment TCR clonality in blood under the median foretold superior survival.

Only in-frame clones appear in the TCRdb table, and some are missing; sequencing was by immunoSEQ multiplex PCR. Of tens of thousands of clones in the sample, approximately 83% were seen once. The CDR3 extends over 15 amino acids. V gave up 3 bases and J gave up 4 bases; unmatched junction bases: 4. Germline V gene sequence: CDR1 MNHNS, CDR2 SASEGT. Time point of the sample: peripheral blood 6 weeks after treatment start. The source material was PBMCs, sampled around atezolizumab (anti-PD-L1) treatment. V usage is TRBV6-1 and J usage is TRBJ2-1; 9 bases align to TRBD1. This TCR derives from a man aged 55 to 70 with urothelial cancer. CDR3 DNA: TGTGCCAGCAGTGAGTCTGGACAGGGGTACAATGAGCAGTTCTTC. Translation gives CASSESGQGYNEQFF.